This T cell receptor (beta chain) was retrieved from a study of blood T cell repertoires in COVID-19. About the research overall: Collection of acute and convalescent COVID-19 samples took place in the United States, Italy and Spain.

Germline V gene data show CDR1 as KGHDR and CDR2 as SFDVKD. J was trimmed by 4 bases and V by 4 bases; bases with no gene match: 7. This CDR3 is built from 16 residues. Repertoires were generated with immunoSEQ multiplex PCR, while TCRdb's copy carries only in-frame clones and drops some. Of 15,000 to 20,000 clones listed, more than 75% are singletons. The sequence came from a human donor with active COVID-19. The donor label of this sample is uncertain. Sequenced: peripheral blood. J is TRBJ1-5 and V is TRBV24-1, with TRBD1 matching 9 bases. The DNA for the CDR3 is TGTGCCACCAGTGACGACAGGGGGAAAGGAAATCAGCCCCAGCATTTT. This sequence encodes CATSDDRGKGNQPQHF.